Detailed here is one TCR beta chain. Clones were sequenced by immunoSEQ multiplex PCR, and TCRdb holds only the in-frame ones, with some missing. The sample has about 82,000 clones, 75% to 90% seen once. The sort gate was single viable CD3+CD4+CD8-CD45RO+ cells for memory CD4+ T cells. The data were obtained in a study of memory CD4+ T cells and cytomegalovirus serostatus. Across the study: This sample comes from healthy Belgian adults, 9 CMV seropositive, some 22 seronegative.

Germline CDR1 reads SGHAT; CDR2 reads FQNNGV. The CDR3 is made up of 13 amino acids. The V gene lost 1 base and the J gene lost 10 bases, with 10 bases spanning the gap. This clonotype originated in an adult in good health and CMV-seronegative. The chain joins TRBV11-2 to TRBJ1-4; D is undetermined. Sequenced input: memory CD4+ T cells from blood. CDR3 coding DNA: TGTGCCAGCAGCTTAGTCGGACCGCGAAAACTGTTTTTT. This gives the protein CASSLVGPRKLFF.